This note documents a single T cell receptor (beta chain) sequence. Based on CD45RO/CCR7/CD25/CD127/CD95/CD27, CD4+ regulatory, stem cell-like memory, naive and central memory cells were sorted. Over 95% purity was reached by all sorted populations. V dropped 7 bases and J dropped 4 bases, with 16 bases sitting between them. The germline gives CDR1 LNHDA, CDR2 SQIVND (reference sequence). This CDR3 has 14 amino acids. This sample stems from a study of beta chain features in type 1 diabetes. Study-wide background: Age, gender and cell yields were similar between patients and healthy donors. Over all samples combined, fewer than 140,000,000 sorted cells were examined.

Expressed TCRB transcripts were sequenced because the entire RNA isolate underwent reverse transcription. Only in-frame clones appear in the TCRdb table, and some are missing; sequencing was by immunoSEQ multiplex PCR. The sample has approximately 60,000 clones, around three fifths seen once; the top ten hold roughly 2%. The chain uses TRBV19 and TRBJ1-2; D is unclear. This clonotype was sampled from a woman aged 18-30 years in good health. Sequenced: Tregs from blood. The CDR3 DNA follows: TGTGCCAGTAACCTCGCAGGTCACCTCTATGGCTACACCTTC. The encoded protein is CASNLAGHLYGYTF.